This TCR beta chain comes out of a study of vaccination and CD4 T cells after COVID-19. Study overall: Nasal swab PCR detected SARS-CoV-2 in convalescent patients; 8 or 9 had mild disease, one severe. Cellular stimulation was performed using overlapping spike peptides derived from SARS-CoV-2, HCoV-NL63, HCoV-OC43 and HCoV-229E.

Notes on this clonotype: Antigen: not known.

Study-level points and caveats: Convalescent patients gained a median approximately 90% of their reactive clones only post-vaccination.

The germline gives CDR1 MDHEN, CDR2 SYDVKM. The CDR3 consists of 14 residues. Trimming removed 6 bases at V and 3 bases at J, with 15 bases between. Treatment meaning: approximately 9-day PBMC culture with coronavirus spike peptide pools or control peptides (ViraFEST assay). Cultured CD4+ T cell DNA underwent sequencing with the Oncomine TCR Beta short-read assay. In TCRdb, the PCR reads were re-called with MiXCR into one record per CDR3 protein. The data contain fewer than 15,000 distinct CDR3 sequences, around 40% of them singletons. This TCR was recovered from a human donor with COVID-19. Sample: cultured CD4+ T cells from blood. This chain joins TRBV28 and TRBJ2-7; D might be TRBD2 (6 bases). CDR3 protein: CASRLSGPDYEQYF. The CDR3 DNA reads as TGTGCCAGCAGATTAAGCGGGCCTGACTACGAGCAGTACTTC.